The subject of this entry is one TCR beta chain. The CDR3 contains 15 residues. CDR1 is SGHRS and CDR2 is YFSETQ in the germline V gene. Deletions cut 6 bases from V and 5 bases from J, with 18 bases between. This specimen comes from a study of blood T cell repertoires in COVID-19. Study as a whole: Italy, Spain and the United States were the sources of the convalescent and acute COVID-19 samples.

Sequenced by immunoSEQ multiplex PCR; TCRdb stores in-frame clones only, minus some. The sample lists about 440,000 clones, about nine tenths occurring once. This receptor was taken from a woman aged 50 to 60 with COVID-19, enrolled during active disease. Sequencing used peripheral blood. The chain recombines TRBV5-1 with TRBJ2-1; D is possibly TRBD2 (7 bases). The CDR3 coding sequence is TGCGCCAGCACCAATCTCGGGGGGCCACACAATGAGCAGTTCTTC. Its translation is CASTNLGGPHNEQFF.